The 9 T cell receptor beta chains reported below all come from one sample, sequenced in a study of Ad26.COV2.S vaccination and SARS-CoV-2 variants. Some clones are missing from TCRdb's copy, which holds only in-frame ones; the method was immunoSEQ multiplex PCR. The table has around 350,000 clones, approximately 90% seen once. The sequences come from peripheral blood, collected after recovery from COVID-19. All receptors come from a human donor who had recovered from COVID-19.

V usage is TRBV4-1 and J usage is TRBJ1-1, with 11 bases matching TRBD1. This CDR3 is built from 15 residues. Looked up from germline, CDR1 is MGHRA and CDR2 is YSYEKL. The ends lost 2 bases at V and 5 bases at J; junction bases unmatched: 4. The CDR3 DNA sequence: TGCGCCAGCAGCCAACCGGGGACAGGGGGTACTGAAGCTTTCTTT. It encodes CASSQPGTGGTEAFF.

The rearrangement links TRBV12-3 or TRBV12-4 to TRBJ1-2; D perhaps matches TRBD1 (5 bases). V lost 6 bases and J 8 bases, leaving 16 bases between the germline ends. This CDR3 is built from 13 residues. This CDR3 is CASRQVEDGGYTF. In nucleotides, the CDR3 is TGTGCCAGCAGACAGGTCGAGGACGGAGGCTACACCTTC.

The rearrangement joins TRBV11-2 to TRBJ1-1; D possibly corresponds to TRBD1 (5 bases). There are 14 residues in the CDR3. The germline V gene encodes CDR1 SGHAT and CDR2 FQNNGV. Trimming took off 8 bases at V and 1 base at J, with 14 bases between the two ends. The CDR3 bases are TGTGCCAGCGGGGGGAGGGTAGGGAACACTGAAGCTTTCTTT. It encodes CASGGRVGNTEAFF.

This clone was detected once. The rearrangement links TRBV11-2 to TRBJ1-1, with a possible D match to TRBD1 (5 bases). Germline lookup yields CDR1 SGHAT and CDR2 FQNNGV. The CDR3 runs to 15 residues. Trimming removed 3 bases at V and 0 bases at J, with 11 bases between. The CDR3 DNA reads as TGTGCCAGCAGCTTTAGCCAGGGAATGAACACTGAAGCTTTCTTT. It is translated as CASSFSQGMNTEAFF.

The chain is built from TRBV5-4 and TRBJ2-3, with D possibly being TRBD1 (6 bases). Germline values: CDR1 SGHNT, CDR2 YYREEE (reference sequence). V was clipped by 6 bases and J by 4 bases, with 15 bases between them. The CDR3 is made up of 14 amino acids. The CDR3 region has the DNA TGTGCCAGCAATCTGCCAGGGGTCCCAGATACGCAGTATTTT. Its protein is CASNLPGVPDTQYF.

The chain employs TRBV19 and TRBJ1-6; no clear D. The CDR3 totals 15 residues. Germline-derived CDR1 and CDR2 are LNHDA and SQIVND (reference sequence). The V end lost 6 bases, the J end lost 10 bases, and 19 bases lay between the germline ends. CDR3 in amino acids: CASRTFSGDSSPLHF. The CDR3 region has the DNA TGTGCCAGTAGAACCTTTTCCGGGGATAGCTCACCCCTCCACTTT. The variable domain in full, with the rest retrieved from reference TRBV19 and TRBJ1-6, is DGGITQSPKYLFRKEGQNVTLSCEQNLNHDAMYWYRQDPGQGLRLIYYSQIVNDFQKGDIAEGYSVSREKKESFPLTVTSAQKNPTAFYLCASRTFSGDSSPLHFGNGTRLTVT.

The CDR3 sequence: CAWSPGQGIQPQHF. The CDR3 region has the DNA TGTGCCTGGAGTCCGGGACAGGGAATTCAGCCCCAGCATTTT. The chain joins TRBV30 to TRBJ1-5, with TRBD1 matching over 9 bases. After removal of 2 bases from V and 6 bases from J, the junction contained 5 bases not matched to a gene. The CDR3 consists of 14 residues. Germline V gives CDR1 GTSNPN, CDR2 SVGIG (reference sequence).

The chain has TRBV7-8 and TRBJ2-1, with 9 bases lining up with TRBD1. CDR3 size: 16 residues. The V gene end was trimmed by 5 bases and the J gene end by 4 bases; junction bases not matched to a gene: 9. The germline CDR1 and CDR2 sequences are SGHVS and FQNEAQ. CDR3 sequence (DNA): TGTGCCAGCAGCATACAGGGGGCGACTCGGTACAATGAGCAGTTCTTC. Its protein is CASSIQGATRYNEQFF.

This chain joins TRBV6-5 and TRBJ2-7; TRBD2 agrees at 10 bases. The V gene's germline CDR1 is MNHEY and CDR2 SVGAGI. The CDR3 runs to 15 residues. The trim removed 4 bases at V and 1 base at J, leaving 4 bases unmatched. This chain's CDR3 is CASSLSSGGSYEQYF. The CDR3 nucleotides read TGTGCCAGCAGTTTGTCTAGCGGGGGTTCCTACGAGCAGTACTTC.